The rows below give T cell receptor beta chains drawn from one sample of a study of control samples from healthy donors and cancer patients. The assay was immunoSEQ multiplex PCR, and TCRdb's table has in-frame clones only and misses some. The sample includes about 150,000 clones, more than 90% seen only once; the top ten take just over 2%. Sample: blood. Receptor source: a woman in her thirties or forties in good health. Both conserved end residues are part of each CDR3. The D gene is left open where the match is weak. Clone sizes are given selectively: once, few, many, or a class where the clone is expanded.

J gene	clone size	D gene	V gene	CDR3 protein	CDR3 DNA
TRBJ2-7	NA	TRBD1	TRBV5-1	CASSLGQGGYEQYF	TGCGCCAGCAGCCTGGGACAGGGAGGCTACGAGCAGTACTTC
TRBJ2-1	NA	NA	TRBV11-2	CASSFHSQGYNEQFF	TGTGCCAGCAGCTTTCACTCACAGGGATACAATGAGCAGTTCTTC
TRBJ2-5	NA	NA	TRBV5-4	CASSLVSAQETQYF	TGTGCCAGCAGCTTGGTTAGCGCCCAAGAGACCCAGTACTTC
TRBJ1-2	NA	NA	TRBV6-6	CASSYDPRDGYTF	TGTGCCAGCAGTTACGACCCTCGGGATGGCTACACCTTC
TRBJ1-1	NA	NA	TRBV3-1/TRBV3-2	CASSRSEAFF	TGTGCCAGCAGCCGCTCTGAAGCTTTCTTT
TRBJ2-7	NA	TRBD2	TRBV9	CASSVGSGGWDEQYF	TGTGCCAGCAGCGTAGGGAGCGGGGGTTGGGACGAGCAGTACTTC
TRBJ2-1	NA	NA	TRBV14	CASSQSWSYNEQFF	TGTGCCAGCAGCCAAAGCTGGTCCTACAATGAGCAGTTCTTC
TRBJ1-1	few	NA	TRBV19	CASSVKGDTEAFF	TGTGCCAGTAGTGTTAAAGGGGACACTGAAGCTTTCTTT
TRBJ2-1	NA	TRBD1	TRBV7-9	CASSTNLPRDRVRYNEQFF	TGTGCCAGCAGCACGAACCTCCCCCGGGACAGGGTAAGGTACAATGAGCAGTTCTTC
TRBJ2-2	NA	NA	TRBV28	CASSPPGAGYTGELFF	TGTGCCAGCAGCCCGCCTGGTGCGGGGTACACCGGGGAGCTGTTTTTT
TRBJ2-2	NA	NA	TRBV10-3	CAISPPAPNTGELFF	TGTGCCATCAGCCCCCCTGCGCCGAACACCGGGGAGCTGTTTTTT
TRBJ1-2	NA	TRBD1	TRBV5-1	CASSPQVGTGLMMAYTF	TGCGCCAGCAGCCCTCAGGTCGGGACAGGACTTATGATGGCCTACACCTTC
TRBJ2-3	once	NA	TRBV20-1	CSASKDTQYF	TGCAGTGCTAGCAAGGATACGCAGTATTTT
TRBJ2-5	NA	NA	TRBV29-1	CSAVGHSETQYF	TGCAGCGCCGTGGGACATTCTGAGACCCAGTACTTC